One T cell receptor beta chain is described in this entry. TCRdb keeps only in-frame clones here, not all; method: immunoSEQ multiplex PCR. The sample lists about 59,000 clones, roughly 92% seen once, with about 2.9% in the top ten. The data were taken from a study of T cell changes during pregnancy in multiple sclerosis. V lost 4 bases to trimming and J lost 8 bases, with 15 bases between them. Germline CDR1 reads SGHRS; CDR2 reads YFSETQ. This CDR3 has 13 residues. The chain uses TRBV5-1 and TRBJ1-2, with D tentatively TRBD1 (6 bases). The input for sequencing was peripheral blood, taken in the third trimester of pregnancy. The receptor was isolated from a female donor in good health, enrolled as a control in a pregnancy study. The CDR3 loop reads CASSIGQLAGYTF. DNA of the CDR3: TGCGCCAGCAGCATCGGACAGTTAGCCGGCTACACCTTC. Variable domain in full (rest from reference TRBV5-1 and TRBJ1-2): KAGVTQTPRYLIKTRGQQVTLSCSPISGHRSVSWYQQTPGQGLQFLFEYFSETQRNKGNFPGRFSGRQFSNSRSEMNVSTLELGDSALYLCASSIGQLAGYTFGSGTRLTVV.